This TCR beta chain was obtained from a study of blood T cell repertoires in COVID-19. Whole-study context: Donors in the United States, Italy and Spain gave samples during acute or convalescent COVID-19. T cells, B-cell-depleted T cells, or PBMCs supplied cDNA or gDNA.

V gave up 5 bases and J gave up 4 bases; unmatched junction bases: 3. Germline loops: CDR1 SGHNT, CDR2 YENEEA. The CDR3 totals 14 residues. Methods used by the authors: Nucleated cell number was recorded as an estimate derived from reference gene primer amplification. Clones were sequenced by immunoSEQ multiplex PCR, and TCRdb holds only the in-frame ones, with some missing. V and J calls and clone size are given by that table; D and trimming were obtained from the DNA. In the table there are about 270,000 clones, around four fifths of which are singletons. This clonotype was sampled from a woman aged 45 to 65 with active or convalescent COVID-19. The chain links TRBV11-3 to TRBJ1-3; 9 nucleotides agree with TRBD1. Sequencing used peripheral blood. The CDR3 protein is CASSPGTGGNTIYF. CDR3 coding DNA: TGTGCCAGCAGCCCCGGGACAGGGGGAAACACCATATATTTT. The whole variable domain, remainder taken from reference TRBV11-3 and TRBJ1-3, is EAGVVQSPRYKIIEKKQPVAFWCNPISGHNTLYWYLQNLGQGPELLIRYENEEAVDDSQLPKDRFSAERLKGVDSTLKIQPAELGDSAVYLCASSPGTGGNTIYFGEGSWLTVV.